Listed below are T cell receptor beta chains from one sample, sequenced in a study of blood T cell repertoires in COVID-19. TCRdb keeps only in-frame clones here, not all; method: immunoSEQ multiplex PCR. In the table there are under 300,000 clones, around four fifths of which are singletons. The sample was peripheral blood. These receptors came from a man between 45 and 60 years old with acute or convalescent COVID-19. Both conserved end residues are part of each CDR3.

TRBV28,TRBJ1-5,CASSLLTTRGQTGVQPQHF
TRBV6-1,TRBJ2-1,CASSEARWTGQYNEQFF
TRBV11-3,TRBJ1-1,CASSLEGTGLNTEAFF
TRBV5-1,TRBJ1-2,CASRYGDYGYTF
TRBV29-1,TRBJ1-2,CSVDQGLDYGYTF
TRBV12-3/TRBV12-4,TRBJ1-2,CASSLEGGRGYTF
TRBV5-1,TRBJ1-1,CASSLAEGLNTEAFF
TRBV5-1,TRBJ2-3,CASSLTVSGASDTQYF
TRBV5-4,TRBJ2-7,CASSLAGHSSYEQYF
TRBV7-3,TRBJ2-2,CASSKGQTGTGELFF
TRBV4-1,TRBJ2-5,CASSQVRAFQETQYF
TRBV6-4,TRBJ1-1,CASSSTGGSAEAFF
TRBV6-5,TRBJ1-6,CASSPGTGGNSPLHF
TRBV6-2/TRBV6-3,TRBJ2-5,CASSKGTGEETQYF
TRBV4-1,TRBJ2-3,CASSQDHRADTQYF
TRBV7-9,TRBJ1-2,CASSLQTTDRRDYGYTF
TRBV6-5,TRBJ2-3,CASNPSGRPTDTQYF
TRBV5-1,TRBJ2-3,CASSLVAGEGDTQYF
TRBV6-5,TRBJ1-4,CASSTQGATEKLFF
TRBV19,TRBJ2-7,CASSAGTSGNYEQYF
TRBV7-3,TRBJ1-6,CASSLQGSNSPLHF
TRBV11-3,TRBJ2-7,CASSFGTGGLYEQYF
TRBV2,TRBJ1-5,CASRQGAGNQPQHF
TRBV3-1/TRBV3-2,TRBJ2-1,CASSQLVGERPYNEQFF
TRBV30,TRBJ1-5,CAWATGGNQPQHF
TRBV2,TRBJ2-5,CASRASVETQYF
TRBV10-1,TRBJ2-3,CASSDPSTDTQYF
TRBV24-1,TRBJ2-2,CATSDPTANTGELFF
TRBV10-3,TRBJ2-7,CAISELGQAMGEQYF
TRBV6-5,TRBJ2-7,CASGVGGSIYEQYF
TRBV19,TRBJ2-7,CASSFQGYYEQYF
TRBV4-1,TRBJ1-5,CASSPDTGFGNQPQHF
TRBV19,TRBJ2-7,CASGTSESYEQYF
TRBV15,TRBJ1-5,CATRRDRGIHQPQHF
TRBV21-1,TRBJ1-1,CASTGPSGNTEAFF
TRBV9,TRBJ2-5,CASSVGLAGGPGQETQYF
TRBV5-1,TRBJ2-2,CASSPPTANTGELFF
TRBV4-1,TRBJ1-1,CASSPPGTGARGDTEAFF
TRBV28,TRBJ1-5,CASSRGHADSNQPQHF
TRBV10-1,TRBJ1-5,CASSESIRAPNQPQHF